These T cell receptor beta chains were read from a single sample in a study of T cells after yellow fever vaccination. MiXCR, applied by TCRdb to the 5' RACE reads, yields one record per CDR3 protein. Of 500,000 to 650,000 distinct CDR3 sequences listed, 13% are singletons. Material: PBMCs, obtained on the day of the yellow fever booster vaccination. The receptors derive from a man younger than 40 who received the YFV17D yellow fever vaccine. Both conserved end residues are part of each CDR3. Each record gives: J gene, clone size, D gene, CDR3 length, V gene, CDR3 DNA, CDR3 protein. A D gene is named only where the DNA matches it firmly. Rows may omit the clone size; those that give it use once, few, many or a size class.

TRBJ2-7	many	NA	14	TRBV4-3	TGCGCCAGCAGCCAAGAAAAGGGCTCCTACGAGCAGTACTTC	CASSQEKGSYEQYF
TRBJ1-2	NA	NA	15	TRBV5-4	TGTGCCAGCAGCTTGGCCCGAAGCGGGGGCAGTGGCTACACCTTC	CASSLARSGGSGYTF
TRBJ2-7	few	TRBD1	13	TRBV10-3	TGTGCCATCAGGGGGACAGGGATCTACGAGCAGTACTTC	CAIRGTGIYEQYF
TRBJ2-3	NA	NA	15	TRBV24-1	TGTGCCACCAGTGACTCCGGGTCTTACACAGATACGCAGTATTTT	CATSDSGSYTDTQYF
TRBJ2-7	NA	NA	12	TRBV11-2	TGTGCCAGCAGCTTAGTCCCGATCGAGCAGTACTTC	CASSLVPIEQYF
TRBJ2-7	NA	TRBD2	14	TRBV4-2	TGTGCCAGCAGCCAAGACCCACTCGGGGGGGAGCAGTACTTC	CASSQDPLGGEQYF
TRBJ2-7	few	NA	16	TRBV7-2	TGTGCCAGCAGCACCAGGGGTGGCGGAAGCTCCTACGAGCAGTACTTC	CASSTRGGGSSYEQYF
TRBJ1-5	few	NA	14	TRBV29-1	TGCAGCGTTAAGGCAGGCAATAGCAATCAGCCCCAGCATTTT	CSVKAGNSNQPQHF
TRBJ2-1	few	NA	15	TRBV4-3	TGCGCCAGCAGCCCCGGTTTGGACCTCTACAATGAGCAGTTCTTC	CASSPGLDLYNEQFF
TRBJ2-5	few	NA	12	TRBV29-1	TGCAGCGTCGGGGCAGGGTTAGAGACCCAGTACTTC	CSVGAGLETQYF
TRBJ1-5	few	NA	13	TRBV4-3	TGCGCCAGCAGCCAAGAGGCGAGCCAGCCCCAGCATTTT	CASSQEASQPQHF
TRBJ2-5	many	TRBD2	14	TRBV7-9	TGTGCCAGCAGCCGCGGGGGAGCCCAAGAGACCCAGTACTTC	CASSRGGAQETQYF
TRBJ2-7	NA	NA	15	TRBV18	TGTGCCAGCTCACCACCGAACAGAGGATTAAACGAGCAGTACTTC	CASSPPNRGLNEQYF
TRBJ2-5	NA	TRBD1	15	TRBV7-9	TGTGCCAGCAGCCAGGACAGGGGCGTGAAAGAGACCCAGTACTTC	CASSQDRGVKETQYF